Listed below are T cell receptor beta chains from one sample, sequenced in a study of T cell responses to AZD1222 COVID-19 vaccine. Only in-frame clones appear in the TCRdb table, and some are missing; sequencing was by immunoSEQ multiplex PCR. The sample shows 90,000 to 120,000 clones, about 85% of them seen only once. The material sequenced was peripheral blood, taken 28 days after the second AZD1222 dose. The receptors were gathered from an adult who received the AZD1222 COVID-19 vaccine. The CDR3 runs from the conserved cysteine through the conserved F or W. The D gene is left open where the match is weak. Clone size is given for some rows only: seen once, a few or many times, or a class if the clone is expanded.

clone_size j_call d_call v_call cdr3_nt cdr3_aa
NA TRBJ2-7 TRBD1 TRBV6-1 TGTGCCAGCAGTGAAGGACAGGGGGCCGGATACGAGCAGTACTTC CASSEGQGAGYEQYF
NA TRBJ1-1 TRBD1 TRBV7-2 TGTGCCAGCAGAACCGGGACAGGAGATGAAGCTTTCTTT CASRTGTGDEAFF
NA TRBJ2-3 NA TRBV5-4 TGTGCCAGCAGCTTGGAAGGGCGCGCAGATACGCAGTATTTT CASSLEGRADTQYF
NA TRBJ1-1 TRBD1 TRBV2 TGTGCCAGCATCTCCGACAGGGACACTGAAGCTTTCTTT CASISDRDTEAFF
NA TRBJ1-1 TRBD1 TRBV30 TGTGCCTGGAGTCCCAGAACAGGGGGAAGCACTGAAGCTTTCTTT CAWSPRTGGSTEAFF
NA TRBJ2-2 NA TRBV6-1 TGTGCCAGCAGTGAAGCCTGGAAGCTGTTTTTT CASSEAWKLFF
NA TRBJ2-3 NA TRBV7-9 TGTGCCAGCAGCTCGGGGCTAGATACGCAGTATTTT CASSSGLDTQYF
NA TRBJ2-7 NA TRBV5-5 TGTGCCAGCAGCTTAACCTACGAGCAGTACTTC CASSLTYEQYF
NA TRBJ2-7 TRBD2 TRBV19 TGTGCCAGTAGTTACCTTAGCGGGGGACTCAACGAGCAGTACTTC CASSYLSGGLNEQYF
once TRBJ2-7 NA TRBV4-1 TGCGCCAGCAGCCAAGAAAGATCCCTATCCTACGAGCAGTACTTC CASSQERSLSYEQYF
NA TRBJ2-5 NA TRBV30 TGTGCCTGGAGTATGGACGGTAACCAAGAGACCCAGTACTTC CAWSMDGNQETQYF
NA TRBJ2-7 NA TRBV3-1/TRBV3-2 TGTGCCAGCAGCCTTGCTGGGGGAGACGAGCAGTACTTC CASSLAGGDEQYF
NA TRBJ1-1 TRBD1 TRBV15 TGTGCCACCAGCGCGGGGGCTGACAGGGGGCTGGCGTACACTGAAGCTTTCTTT CATSAGADRGLAYTEAFF
once TRBJ2-7 TRBD1 TRBV12-3/TRBV12-4 TGTGCCAGCAGTGATGGACAGGGCTACGAGCAGTACTTC CASSDGQGYEQYF
NA TRBJ1-1 NA TRBV12-3/TRBV12-4 TGTGCCAGCAGTGCACAGGGTTACACTGAAGCTTTCTTT CASSAQGYTEAFF
NA TRBJ2-7 NA TRBV27 TGTGCCAGCAGTTTGCTGGGATCCGGCTCCTACGAGCAGTACTTC CASSLLGSGSYEQYF
NA TRBJ2-5 TRBD1 TRBV23-1 TGCGCGGACAGGGGTCGTGGAGAGACCCAGTACTTC CADRGRGETQYF
NA TRBJ2-5 NA TRBV5-1 TGCGCCAGCACCTTTCTAGGACAAACTCAAGAGACCCAGTACTTC CASTFLGQTQETQYF
NA TRBJ1-1 TRBD1 TRBV28 TGTGCCAGCAGACCAGGGGGCCCCACTGAAGCTTTCTTT CASRPGGPTEAFF
few TRBJ2-7 NA TRBV27 TGTGCCAGCAGTTTTAGAGACGCGCAGTACTTC CASSFRDAQYF
NA TRBJ2-7 TRBD1 TRBV4-2 TGTGCCAGCAGCATTCCTGCTGGGACAGGGACGCGGGAGCAGTACTTC CASSIPAGTGTREQYF
NA TRBJ1-1 TRBD1 TRBV7-6 TGTGCCAGCAGCCATTCCTATGACAGGGAGGAGATACCGAACACTGAAGCTTTCTTT CASSHSYDREEIPNTEAFF
once TRBJ1-1 NA TRBV24-1 TGTGCCACCTCGACCCCGGGGGGCACTGAAGCTTTCTTT CATSTPGGTEAFF
NA TRBJ2-3 NA TRBV6-5 TGTGCCAGCGGACCTCGAGATACGCAGTATTTT CASGPRDTQYF
NA TRBJ2-7 TRBD1 TRBV7-8 TGTGCCAGCAGCTTAGTCCCGGGACAGTCGTCCTACGAGCAGTACTTC CASSLVPGQSSYEQYF
NA TRBJ1-5 NA TRBV6-2/TRBV6-3 TGTGCCAGCAGTTACGCTCGGAGGGGCTCGGGCAATCAGCCCCAGCATTTT CASSYARRGSGNQPQHF
NA TRBJ2-1 NA TRBV5-1 TGCGCCAGCAGCGGGGGTCTAAGTCACAATGAGCAGTTCTTC CASSGGLSHNEQFF
NA TRBJ1-2 NA TRBV12-3/TRBV12-4 TGTGCCAGCAGTTTAGGGGGGAACTATGGCTACACCTTC CASSLGGNYGYTF
NA TRBJ1-2 NA TRBV4-3 TGCGCCAGCAGCCAAGACGAGGGACTGGGAGGCTACACCTTC CASSQDEGLGGYTF
NA TRBJ1-4 TRBD1 TRBV19 TGTGCCACTACTCCGACAGGGGTTCCTAATGAAAAACTGTTTTTT CATTPTGVPNEKLFF
NA TRBJ2-7 NA TRBV6-1 TGTGCCAGCAGTGAAACCAGGGGTATAAACGAGCAGTACTTC CASSETRGINEQYF
NA TRBJ2-7 NA TRBV2 TGTGCCAGCATGGACAGATACTACGAGCAGTACTTC CASMDRYYEQYF
NA TRBJ2-1 NA TRBV5-1 TGCGCCAGCAGCTTGAGCGGGACATACAATGAGCAGTTCTTC CASSLSGTYNEQFF